This TCR beta chain emerged from a study of identifying expanded T cells in peripheral blood. The CDR3 has 16 residues. Trimming took off 4 bases at V and 5 bases at J, with 20 bases between the two ends. The germline V gene encodes CDR1 MGHRA and CDR2 YSYEKL. Here immunoSEQ multiplex PCR was the method, and the copy in TCRdb shows in-frame clones only, minus some. The sample has 90,000 or so clones, approximately 83% seen once. The sequence came from a person between 18 and 69 years old in good health. The chain combines TRBV4-1 with TRBJ1-2, with D tentatively TRBD1 (5 bases). Sequenced sample: blood. As DNA, the CDR3 is TGCGCCAGCAGCCCTTTTTGGCAGGGAGTAGCGTATGGCTACACCTTC. It codes for CASSPFWQGVAYGYTF.